Included here is one T cell receptor (beta chain) sequence, with context. Its antigen remains unidentified. Within one base of it there is no much larger clone, and no base qualities were kept. The data stem from a study of siplizumab effects on memory and regulatory T cells (dated by TCRdb to between 2018 and 2020). For the study in its entirety: The study examined how the anti-CD2 antibody siplizumab affects alloreactive T-cell subsets in allogeneic mixed lymphocyte reactions built from human PBMCs.

CDR1 SGHTA and CDR2 FQGTGA are derived from the germline V gene. Germline trimming: 8 bases from V, 10 bases from J; junction bases outside gene matches: 5. The CDR3 holds 11 amino acids from the cysteine to the phenylalanine. The entry retains the CDR3 DNA only, 33 bases that are in frame from base 1. TCRbeta CDR3 sequencing was performed on sorted unstimulated T cells and on proliferating T cells recovered from mixed lymphocyte reactions. Fresh whole blood from more than 8 HLA-typed healthy donors was used as the source from which PBMCs were isolated. To map where alloreactive clones came from, unstimulated CD4+ non-regulatory T cells were FACS-sorted. Libraries were made using the immunoSEQ multiplex PCR assay. Roughly 10^5 TCR templates per sample were assayed on the deep sequencing platform. Genomic DNA extracted from sorted T cells was the material used for TCRbeta CDR3 sequencing. Concerning the study's data processing: The R programming language was used for the clonal analysis of the TCRbeta CDR3 data. Alloreactive CD4+ and CD8+ clones were defined by comparing unstimulated samples with post-reaction CFSE-low samples. Regulatory or non-regulatory origin was assigned to alloreactive CD4+ clones by matching of sequences to sorted unstimulated Treg and non-Treg repertoires. The source is immuneACCESS, and TCRdb retained only in-frame sequences with V and J called. Part of the clones is not carried over; for the studies checked, unresolved V genes explain less than half of this, and the remainder is unexplained. That table furnishes V, J and clone size, whereas the DNA furnished D and trimming. Recorded for this sample are about 100,000 clones; about 95% of them occurred a single time. The ten biggest clones cover approximately 1.5% of the sample.

What the work shows at the level of the full study, not this receptor alone: Greater diversity appeared to be present in unstimulated naive T cells than in memory T cells, and a substantial contribution to the alloresponse seemed to be made by naive cells. Because sequences below about 10^-5 frequency were poorly captured, only a minor fraction of alloreactive clones could be mapped to unstimulated subsets. Whether proliferating Tregs from siplizumab cultures actually had suppressive function was not functionally confirmed. The cumulative frequency of alloreactive sequences that could be traced back to unstimulated CD4+ memory T cells was significantly reduced by siplizumab. In reactions with siplizumab, an average of 68.8% of mappable alloreactive CD4+ clones were Treg-derived, compared with roughly 27% in control reactions. About 75-95% of proliferating CD4+ or CD8+ clones could not be given a naive or memory phenotype.

Sample: non-Treg CD4+ T cells sorted from blood. The label giving this sample's cell subset or site can be read as: FACS-sorted unstimulated CD4+ non-regulatory T cells. This receptor was taken from a human donor in good health. This chain joins TRBV7-3 to TRBJ2-1; TRBD1 fits 7 bases in the junction. The CDR3 in this case is CASAIRGEQFF. In nucleotides, the sequence is TGTGCCAGCGCCATCAGGGGGGAGCAGTTCTTC.